This section outlines one T cell receptor (beta chain) sequence together with its context. Its antigen is undetermined. The CDR3 covers 17 residues. After removal of 3 bases from V and 8 bases from J, the junction contained 12 bases not matched to a gene. The germline V gene encodes CDR1 LGHNA and CDR2 YSLEER. This specimen belongs to a study of CD8+ T cells in alopecia areata. Study-level background: A regimen of oral tofacitinib, 5 to 10 mg twice daily, was given to treated patients. The study's findings and limits: Possibly as an HLA-related effect, TCR sharing across patients appeared less clear than in mice.

Extracted from the samples, RNA was reverse transcribed into cDNA to serve as the sequencing template. Assay: immunoSEQ multiplex PCR; the TCRdb copy retains only in-frame clones and omits some. The sample carries 110,000 to 150,000 clones, about three fifths recorded once. The rearrangement joins TRBV4-3 to TRBJ2-1; 11 nucleotides agree with TRBD2. This TCR derives from a human donor with alopecia areata. This specimen was CD4+ T cells sorted from blood, taken at week 0. The CDR3 region is CASSHLQLSGGADEQFF. The CDR3 DNA reads TGCGCCAGCAGCCACCTCCAACTTAGCGGGGGGGCTGATGAGCAGTTCTTC.